This TCR beta chain emerged from a study of blood T cell repertoires in COVID-19. V lost 8 bases and J lost 10, with 17 bases in between. This CDR3 spans 12 amino acids. The germline V gene has CDR1 MDHEN and CDR2 SYDVKM. This table comes from immunoSEQ multiplex PCR, and its TCRdb copy is limited to in-frame clones, with some not included. The sample yields around 270,000 clones, 84% seen once. The rearrangement links TRBV28 to TRBJ1-1; D remains ambiguous. The TCR comes from a woman aged 40 to 49 who had recovered from COVID-19. Sequencing was carried out using peripheral blood. In DNA, the CDR3 is TGTGCCAGCGGATCCTCGGGAGAGAGAGCTTTCTTT. Its protein product is CASGSSGERAFF.